Following are 13 T cell receptor beta chains from one sample sequenced in a study of blood T cells in healthy people across ages. Using a J-beta primer mix together with a sample-barcoded 5' primer, a second PCR was run for 7 to 11 cycles. TCRdb ran MiXCR on the 5' RACE reads and lists one entry per CDR3 protein. The table includes fewer than 1,000,000 distinct CDR3 sequences, about 42% detected once. Source material: blood. The source of these receptors is a man between 60 and 70 years old in good health.

Here the CDR3 DNA reads TGTGCCAGCAGCGGGAGAGTCACCGCCTCCTCCGGGGCCAACGTCCTGACTTTC. Amino acid sequence: CASSGRVTASSGANVLTF. The chain links TRBV5-5 to TRBJ2-6; D perhaps matches TRBD2 (5 bases). With 4 bases removed from V and 4 bases from J, the gap between germline ends came to 21 bases. The germline V gene encodes CDR1 SGHKS and CDR2 YYEKEE (reference sequence). This CDR3 has 18 residues.

V gene TRBV24-1 combines with J gene TRBJ2-1; D might be TRBD1 or TRBD2, each matching 6 bases. V lost 5 bases, J lost 0 bases, and 19 bases lay in between. CDR3 length: 18 amino acids. Germline CDR1 KGHDR, CDR2 SFDVKD. The CDR3 protein is CATSGKGLGRGSYNEQFF. The CDR3 DNA reads TGTGCCACCAGTGGTAAGGGACTCGGCAGGGGCTCCTACAATGAGCAGTTCTTC.

This rearrangement joins TRBV11-2 to TRBJ2-1, with 8 nucleotides matching TRBD2. The germline gives CDR1 SGHAT, CDR2 FQNNGV. This CDR3 comprises 15 residues. V lost 1 base, J lost 13 bases, and 12 bases stayed unmatched. CDR3 in amino acids: CASSLAPSGGETQFF. In DNA form, the CDR3 reads TGTGCCAGCAGCTTAGCGCCGAGCGGGGGAGAGACCCAGTTCTTC. Combining the CDR3 with reference TRBV11-2 and TRBJ2-1 gives the whole variable domain EAGVAQSPRYKIIEKRQSVAFWCNPISGHATLYWYQQILGQGPKLLIQFQNNGVVDDSQLPKDRFSAERLKGVDSTLKIQPAKLEDSAVYLCASSLAPSGGETQFFGPGTRLTVL.

V and J are TRBV2 and TRBJ1-6; TRBD1 aligns across 9 bases. Germline CDR1 and CDR2: SNHLY and FYNNEI. The CDR3 consists of 16 residues. Unmatched junction bases numbered 10, after V lost 5 bases and J lost 8 bases. The CDR3 sequence is CASSRDRAVTDSPLHF. For the CDR3, the DNA is TGTGCCAGCAGTAGGGACAGGGCGGTTACTGATTCACCCCTCCACTTT.

This clonotype turned up a few times. This chain links TRBV4-3 with TRBJ2-5; D is unresolved. V shed 0 bases and J shed 5 bases, with 13 bases lying between them. The CDR3 spans 15 residues. The germline V gene encodes CDR1 LGHNA and CDR2 YSLEER. The chain's CDR3 is CASSQDVILQETQYF. The CDR3 DNA reads TGCGCCAGCAGCCAAGATGTGATCCTTCAGGAGACCCAGTACTTC.

This clonotype was observed a handful of times. The genes are TRBV13 and TRBJ1-2, with unresolved D. This CDR3 comprises 14 residues. Trimming left V 4 bases short and J 6 bases short, with 15 bases between. Germline lookup yields CDR1 PRHDT and CDR2 FYEKMQ (reference sequence). The CDR3 DNA reads as TGTGCCAGCAGCTCCATAAGAGGAGAGAATGGCTACACCTTC. This translates into CASSSIRGENGYTF. Supplemented by reference TRBV13 and TRBJ1-2, the full variable domain reads AAGVIQSPRHLIKEKRETATLKCYPIPRHDTVYWYQQGPGQDPQFLISFYEKMQSDKGSIPDRFSAQQFSDYHSELNMSSLELGDSALYFCASSSIRGENGYTFGSGTRLTVV.

The rearrangement joins TRBV6-2 or TRBV6-3 to TRBJ1-1; 8 bases line up with TRBD1. Germline V gene sequence: CDR1 MNHEY, CDR2 SVGEGT. The CDR3 runs to 16 residues. V gave up 6 bases and J gave up 3 bases; unmatched junction bases: 12. The CDR3 nucleotides are TGTGCCAGCAGCAATGGACAGGGACATGAATACACTGAAGCTTTCTTT. Protein: CASSNGQGHEYTEAFF.

This clonotype has at least ten counts. One base away lies a much larger clone, so this may be a sequencing read error. The V gene is TRBV7-4, the J gene TRBJ2-5; 9 bases are a match to TRBD1. The trim removed 4 bases at V and 11 bases at J, leaving 8 bases unmatched. CDR1 is SGHVT and CDR2 is SQSDAQ in the germline V gene. The CDR3 contains 13 residues. The CDR3 region is CASSSTGGDEQYF. The CDR3 DNA reads as TGTGCCAGCAGCTCTACAGGGGGCGATGAGCAGTACTTC.

This clonotype appeared a few times. The J gene is TRBJ1-1, the V gene TRBV20-1; possible D gene TRBD1, 6 bases. Between the trimmed V and J ends, which lost 0 bases and 6 bases, there was a span of 20 bases. The CDR3 covers 16 residues. Per the germline V gene, CDR1 is DFQATT and CDR2 is SNEGSKA (reference sequence). DNA of the CDR3: TGCAGTGCTAGAGATCTCTTTGGCAGGGGTTGGTCTGAAGCTTTCTTT. It translates to CSARDLFGRGWSEAFF.

The gene calls are TRBV12-3 or TRBV12-4 and TRBJ1-5; D ambiguous. Trimming stripped 2 bases from V and 5 bases from J, with 7 bases between. The CDR3 contains 13 residues. CDR3 DNA sequence: TGTGCCAGCAGTTTAAGCGATTATCAGCCCCAGCATTTT. It codes for CASSLSDYQPQHF.

This clonotype has more than one count but fewer than ten. V gene TRBV15 combines with J gene TRBJ2-1; D might be TRBD1 (6 bases). The germline V and J ends were trimmed by 0 bases and 2 bases, with 14 bases remaining between them. The CDR3 spans 17 residues. The germline CDR1 and CDR2 sequences are LNHNV and YYDKDF (reference sequence). The CDR3 nucleotides are TGTGCCACCAGCAGAGATAGGGTGGGGGCGACCTACAATGAGCAGTTCTTC. This translates into CATSRDRVGATYNEQFF.

J is TRBJ1-5 and V is TRBV20-1; D may be TRBD1 (5 bases). CDR3 length: 17 residues. V lost 3 bases and J 0 bases, leaving 18 bases between the germline ends. The germline V gene has CDR1 DFQATT and CDR2 SNEGSKA (reference sequence). The CDR3 protein is CSASSGRGPSSNQPQHF. For the CDR3, the DNA is TGCAGTGCTAGCTCGGGGAGGGGACCGAGTAGCAATCAGCCCCAGCATTTT.

The gene calls are TRBV5-6 and TRBJ2-4; D not certain. The CDR3 is 14 residues long. Trimming cost V 4 bases and J 0 bases, with 8 bases left between them. The germline gives CDR1 SGHDT, CDR2 YYEEEE. CDR3 sequence reads: CASSVTLAKNIQYF. CDR3 coding DNA: TGTGCCAGCAGCGTGACTCTAGCCAAAAACATTCAGTACTTC.